The 28 T cell receptor beta chains below all came from one sample that was sequenced in a study of blood T cell repertoires in COVID-19. The method was immunoSEQ multiplex PCR; TCRdb's version includes in-frame clones alone and lacks a portion of them. The sample has tens of thousands of clones, 80% to 85% seen once; the top ten hold 6% to 7.5%. Sequenced: peripheral blood. The source of these receptors is a man aged 55 to 70 with active COVID-19.

This rearrangement joins TRBV2 to TRBJ1-3; a weak D match, TRBD1 (5 bases). Germline V CDR1 and CDR2: SNHLY, FYNNEI. The CDR3 is made up of 15 amino acids. The germline V and J ends were trimmed by 2 bases and 1 base, with 9 bases remaining between them. CDR3 sequence: CASSERSGSGNTIYF. The CDR3 DNA sequence: TGTGCCAGCAGTGAAAGGTCAGGGTCTGGAAACACCATATATTTT. The complete variable domain, with remaining parts taken from reference TRBV2 and TRBJ1-3, reads EPEVTQTPSHQVTQMGQEVILRCVPISNHLYFYWYRQILGQKVEFLVSFYNNEISEKSEIFDDQFSVERPDGSNFTLKIRSTKLEDSAMYFCASSERSGSGNTIYFGEGSWLTVV.

The chain couples TRBV21-1 to TRBJ2-5; the table names TRBD2, a call not compared with the DNA. TRBV21-1 is a pseudogene segment. The CDR3 length is 15 residues. CDR3 loop: CASSLKRERRETQYF. In nucleotides, the CDR3 is TGTGCCAGCAGCTTGAAGCGGGAGAGGCGGGAGACCCAGTACTTC.

The chain is built from TRBV7-6 and TRBJ2-6, with TRBD1 as a possible D gene (5 bases). CDR1 and CDR2 (germline): SGHVS, FNYEAQ. V shed 5 bases and J shed 0 bases, with 11 bases lying between them. The CDR3 length is 16 residues. The DNA of the CDR3 is TGTGCCAGCAGCGAAGGGGATGGCTCTGGGGCCAACGTCCTGACTTTC. It encodes CASSEGDGSGANVLTF. The entire variable domain, with the rest obtained from reference TRBV7-6 and TRBJ2-6, is as follows: GAGVSQSPRYKVTKRGQDVALRCDPISGHVSLYWYRQALGQGPEFLTYFNYEAQQDKSGLPNDRFSAERPEGSISTLTIQRTEQRDSAMYRCASSEGDGSGANVLTFGAGSRLTVL.

The rearrangement joins TRBV14 to TRBJ2-7, with D maybe TRBD1 (6 bases). Germline V lookup: CDR1 SGHDN, CDR2 FVKESK. The CDR3 spans 17 residues. The V end was cut by 0 bases, the J end by 1 base, with 16 bases between. In DNA, the CDR3 is TGTGCCAGCAGCCAAGATAGAGGACAGAGAGTTTCCTACGAGCAGTACTTC. It encodes CASSQDRGQRVSYEQYF.

J is TRBJ2-2 and V is TRBV11-2; no clear D. This CDR3 region has 13 residues. V lost 6 bases and J lost 2, with 7 bases in between. Germline CDR1 SGHAT, CDR2 FQNNGV. Here the CDR3 reads CASSFSNTGELFF. The DNA for the CDR3 is TGTGCCAGCAGTTTCTCTAACACCGGGGAGCTGTTTTTT.

Regarding this clone: At one end, the junction sequence differs from germline, possibly due to a read error. The J gene is TRBJ1-1, the V gene TRBV29-1; TRBD1 matches 8 bases. The CDR3 extends over 13 amino acids. Germline V lookup: CDR1 SQVTM, CDR2 ANQGSEA. The DNA of the CDR3 is TGCAGCGTCGAAGTCCAGGGGGCGACTGAAGCTTTCTTT. Protein sequence: CSVEVQGATEAFF. Full variable domain (missing parts from reference TRBV29-1 and TRBJ1-1): SAVISQKPSRDICQRGTSLTIQCQVDSQVTMMFWYRQQPGQSLTLIATANQGSEATYESGFVIDKFPISRPNLTFSTLTVSNMSPEDSSIYLCSVEVQGATEAFFGQGTRLTVV.

The chain couples TRBV5-4 to TRBJ2-3; possible D gene TRBD2, 6 bases. Trimming left V 0 bases short and J 5 bases short, with 10 bases between. Germline CDR1 SGHNT, CDR2 YYREEE (reference sequence). CDR3 length equals 14 residues. Here the CDR3 DNA reads TGTGCCAGCAGCTTGGCGGGGACTGGAGATACGCAGTATTTT. Amino acid sequence: CASSLAGTGDTQYF. The whole variable domain, remainder taken from reference TRBV5-4 and TRBJ2-3, is ETGVTQSPTHLIKTRGQQVTLRCSSQSGHNTVSWYQQALGQGPQFIFQYYREEENGRGNFPPRFSGLQFPNYSSELNVNALELDDSALYLCASSLAGTGDTQYFGPGTRLTVL.

V and J are TRBV18 and TRBJ2-7, with D perhaps matching TRBD1 (5 bases). This CDR3 spans 15 amino acids. Trimming stripped 2 bases from V and 5 bases from J, with 16 bases between. Germline V gene data show CDR1 as KGHSH and CDR2 as LQKENI. The CDR3 protein is CASSPLAVGANEQYF. The CDR3, as DNA: TGTGCCAGCTCACCATTGGCGGTAGGGGCCAACGAGCAGTACTTC.

The rearrangement uses TRBV7-2 and TRBJ2-2; D perhaps matches TRBD1 (6 bases). The CDR3 has 16 amino acids. Germline V lookup: CDR1 SGHTA, CDR2 FQGNSA. Trimming stripped 3 bases from V and 0 bases from J, with 11 bases between. For the CDR3, the DNA is TGTGCCAGCAGCTTCTGGACAGCTGCGAACACCGGGGAGCTGTTTTTT. It codes for CASSFWTAANTGELFF.

The gene calls are TRBV11-2 and TRBJ2-2, with 7 nucleotides matching TRBD2. From germline, CDR1 is SGHAT and CDR2 FQNNGV. This CDR3 has 16 amino acids. V trimming: 4 bases; J trimming: 6 bases; junction bases outside the gene matches: 11. CDR3 in amino acids: CASSSFRGRAAGELFF. The CDR3 DNA follows: TGTGCCAGCAGCTCCTTTAGAGGGAGGGCCGCCGGGGAGCTGTTTTTT.

The rearrangement links TRBV19 to TRBJ1-3; D uncertain. The CDR3 length is 14 residues. Between the trimmed V and J ends, which lost 7 bases and 0 bases, there was a span of 10 bases. CDR1 LNHDA and CDR2 SQIVND come from the germline V gene (reference sequence). The CDR3 bases are TGTGCCAGTACCCCAAGCCCCTCTGGAAACACCATATATTTT. This codes for CASTPSPSGNTIYF. Full variable domain (outside the CDR3, taken from reference TRBV19 and TRBJ1-3): DGGITQSPKYLFRKEGQNVTLSCEQNLNHDAMYWYRQDPGQGLRLIYYSQIVNDFQKGDIAEGYSVSREKKESFPLTVTSAQKNPTAFYLCASTPSPSGNTIYFGEGSWLTVV.

The chain recombines TRBV18 with TRBJ1-5, with a tentative D call TRBD1 (6 bases). The V gene's germline CDR1 is KGHSH and CDR2 LQKENI. CDR3 length: 13 residues. V was pared by 3 bases and J by 6 bases, with 9 bases between. CDR3 sequence (DNA): TGTGCCAGCTCACCCCAGGGGTTTCAGCCCCAGCATTTT. Protein sequence: CASSPQGFQPQHF.

This rearrangement joins TRBV7-2 to TRBJ2-7, with 9 bases that match TRBD2. The trim removed 0 bases at V and 2 bases at J, leaving 2 bases unmatched. CDR1 and CDR2 from the germline V gene are SGHTA and FQGNSA. This CDR3 is built from 15 residues. CDR3 in DNA: TGTGCCAGCAGCTTAGCGCTAGCGGGAACCTACGAGCAGTACTTC. Residues: CASSLALAGTYEQYF.

The rearrangement links TRBV18 to TRBJ2-1, with 7 bases aligning to TRBD1. CDR1 KGHSH and CDR2 LQKENI come from the germline V gene. Trimming at V came to 2 bases and at J to 0 bases, leaving 7 bases not matched to a gene. The CDR3 is 17 residues long. CDR3 protein: CASSPTDRALSYNEQFF. DNA of the CDR3: TGTGCCAGCTCACCAACTGACAGGGCCCTCTCCTACAATGAGCAGTTCTTC.

V and J are TRBV15 and TRBJ2-1; D gene ambiguous. CDR1 LNHNV and CDR2 YYDKDF come from the germline V gene (reference sequence). Trimming took 3 bases from V and 1 from J, leaving 10 bases between them. This CDR3 has 15 amino acids. CDR3 DNA sequence: TGTGCCACCAGCAGCAAGAGGAGATCCTACAATGAGCAGTTCTTC. It specifies CATSSKRRSYNEQFF. Filled out from reference TRBV15 and TRBJ2-1, the complete variable domain reads DAMVIQNPRYQVTQFGKPVTLSCSQTLNHNVMYWYQQKSSQAPKLLFHYYDKDFNNEADTPDNFQSRRPNTSFCFLDIRSPGLGDTAMYLCATSSKRRSYNEQFFGPGTRLTVL.

The rearrangement links TRBV5-1 to TRBJ2-5; 9 bases align to TRBD2. The V segment lost 3 bases and the J segment 2 bases; nucleotides outside the gene matches: 8. Germline values: CDR1 SGHRS, CDR2 YFSETQ. The CDR3 spans 16 residues. Here the CDR3 DNA reads TGCGCCAGCAGCTGGGGGACTAGCCAATTTCAAGAGACCCAGTACTTC. Protein sequence: CASSWGTSQFQETQYF.

This clone came up once. This chain connects TRBV9 to TRBJ2-3; D is possibly TRBD2 (5 bases). The germline gives CDR1 SGDLS, CDR2 YYNGEE. Trimming took 4 bases from V and 2 from J, leaving 14 bases between them. The CDR3 extends over 15 amino acids. The CDR3 nucleotides read TGTGCCAGCAGCCCAAGCGGAAGTTACACAGATACGCAGTATTTT. It specifies CASSPSGSYTDTQYF. Together with reference TRBV9 and TRBJ2-3, the CDR3 gives the full variable domain: DSGVTQTPKHLITATGQRVTLRCSPRSGDLSVYWYQQSLDQGLQFLIQYYNGEERAKGNILERFSAQQFPDLHSELNLSSLELGDSALYFCASSPSGSYTDTQYFGPGTRLTVL.

The CDR3 nucleotides are TGTGCCAGCAGTACCAGGGGACTAGCGGACCCCAAGAGCTACAATGAGCAGTTCTTC. Encoded protein: CASSTRGLADPKSYNEQFF. The gene calls are TRBV28 and TRBJ2-1, with TRBD2 identical over 11 bases. The junction had 15 bases not matched to a gene; V was cut back by 5 bases and J by 3 bases. The CDR3 is 19 amino acids. The V gene's germline CDR1 is MDHEN and CDR2 SYDVKM.

The V call is TRBV3-1 (or the pseudogene TRBV3-2), the J call TRBJ2-1; TRBD1 might be the D (6 bases). The germline V and J ends were trimmed by 0 bases and 6 bases, with 21 bases remaining between them. The CDR3 loop spans 18 amino acids. Germline-derived CDR1 and CDR2 are LGHDT and YNNKEL (reference sequence). The DNA for the CDR3 is TGTGCCAGCAGCCAAGATTGGGTGGGGGCCAACACGTGCAATGAGCAGTTCTTC. It yields the protein CASSQDWVGANTCNEQFF.

The chain links TRBV19 to TRBJ1-1, with TRBD1 as a possible D gene (5 bases). Per the germline V gene, CDR1 is LNHDA and CDR2 is SQIVND (reference sequence). Trimming shortened V by 5 bases and J by 0 bases, and 10 bases separated the two germline ends. The CDR3 contains 14 residues. CDR3 bases: TGTGCCAGTAGTTTACAGGCAATGAACACTGAAGCTTTCTTT. Its translation is CASSLQAMNTEAFF.

This chain connects TRBV5-6 to TRBJ2-7, with TRBD2 matching 12 bases. V shed 4 bases and J 6 bases; nucleotides not matched to a gene: 14. From germline, CDR1 is SGHDT and CDR2 YYEEEE. This CDR3 has 17 residues. CDR3: CASSRLAGVIQGGEQYF. The CDR3 bases are TGTGCCAGCAGCCGACTAGCGGGAGTAATCCAGGGCGGCGAGCAGTACTTC.

The CDR3 protein is CASRTREVKDTQYF. CDR3 DNA: TGCGCCAGCAGGACGAGGGAGGTGAAAGATACGCAGTATTTT. V and J are TRBV5-1 and TRBJ2-3; weak D call: TRBD2 (6 bases). V dropped 5 bases and J dropped 5 bases, with 15 bases sitting between them. Germline V CDR1 and CDR2: SGHRS, YFSETQ. This CDR3 region has 14 residues. Combining the CDR3 with reference TRBV5-1 and TRBJ2-3 gives the whole variable domain KAGVTQTPRYLIKTRGQQVTLSCSPISGHRSVSWYQQTPGQGLQFLFEYFSETQRNKGNFPGRFSGRQFSNSRSEMNVSTLELGDSALYLCASRTREVKDTQYFGPGTRLTVL.

The chain combines TRBV30 with TRBJ1-6; D might be TRBD1 (6 bases). Trimming removed 0 bases at V and 10 bases at J, with 13 bases between. CDR3 size: 14 residues. The germline V gene encodes CDR1 GTSNPN and CDR2 SVGIG (reference sequence). The CDR3 spells CAWSVSGDGSPLHF. CDR3 DNA sequence: TGTGCCTGGAGTGTATCAGGGGACGGGTCACCCCTCCACTTT.

This chain links TRBV21-1 with TRBJ2-7; the table names TRBD1, a call not compared with the DNA. TRBV21-1 is recorded as a pseudogene. The CDR3 sequence is 23 residues long. The CDR3 is CASSNFFELWPRLLGRSGCEQYF. CDR3 coding DNA: TGTGCCAGCAGCAATTTTTTCGAGCTTTGGCCCCGGCTTTTAGGCAGGTCCGGTTGCGAGCAGTACTTC.

The chain links TRBV6-2 or TRBV6-3 to TRBJ1-6; D is uncertain. The CDR3 covers 19 residues. Germline CDR1 and CDR2: MNHEY and SVGEGT. V was trimmed by 0 bases and J by 0 bases, leaving 15 bases between them. The CDR3 loop reads CASSYSITALTSYNSPLHF. CDR3 sequence (DNA): TGTGCCAGCAGTTACTCGATCACAGCACTGACCTCCTATAATTCACCCCTCCACTTT.

Written as DNA, the CDR3 is TGTGCCAGCAGTACCCGACAGGGGGCCTCACCCCTCCACTTT. It specifies CASSTRQGASPLHF. The gene calls are TRBV28 and TRBJ1-6, with 10 bases that match TRBD1. The V gene end was trimmed by 5 bases and the J gene end by 10 bases; junction bases not matched to a gene: 5. Germline V gene sequence: CDR1 MDHEN, CDR2 SYDVKM. The CDR3 sequence is 14 residues long.

The CDR3 DNA reads TGCAGCGTTACTGGGGGGAAAATGAACACTGAAGCTTTCTTT. Protein sequence: CSVTGGKMNTEAFF. The chain links TRBV29-1 to TRBJ1-1; weak D call: TRBD1 (5 bases). Germline lookup yields CDR1 SQVTM and CDR2 ANQGSEA. Between the trimmed V and J ends, which lost 5 bases and 0 bases, there was a span of 13 bases. CDR3 length: 14 amino acids.

J is TRBJ1-1 and V is TRBV6-6; D gene unclear. This CDR3 is 13 amino acids long. Between the trimmed V and J ends, which lost 4 bases and 1 base, there was a span of 7 bases. In germline, CDR1 is MNHNY, CDR2 SVGAGI (reference sequence). In DNA form, the CDR3 reads TGTGCCAGCAGTTCCCTAGGGAACACTGAAGCTTTCTTT. This translates into CASSSLGNTEAFF.